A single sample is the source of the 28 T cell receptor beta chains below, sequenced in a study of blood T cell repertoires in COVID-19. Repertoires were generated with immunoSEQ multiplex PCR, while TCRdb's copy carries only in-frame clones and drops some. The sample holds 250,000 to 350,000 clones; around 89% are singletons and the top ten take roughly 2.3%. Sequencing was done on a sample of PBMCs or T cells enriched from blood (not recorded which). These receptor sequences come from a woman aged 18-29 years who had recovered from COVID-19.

CDR3 in amino acids: CASKGPTNEKLFF. The DNA of the CDR3 is TGTGCCAGTAAGGGGCCGACTAATGAAAAACTGTTTTTT. J is TRBJ1-4 and V is TRBV19; TRBD1 is a possible D gene (5 bases). Germline CDR1 reads LNHDA; CDR2 reads SQIVND (reference sequence). V was trimmed by 7 bases and J by 2 bases, leaving 8 bases between them. The CDR3 loop spans 13 amino acids.

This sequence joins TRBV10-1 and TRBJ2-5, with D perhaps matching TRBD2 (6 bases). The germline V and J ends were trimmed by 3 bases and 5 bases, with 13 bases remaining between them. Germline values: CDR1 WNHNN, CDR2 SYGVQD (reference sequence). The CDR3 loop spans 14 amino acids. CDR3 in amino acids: CASSDSGVRETQYF. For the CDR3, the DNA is TGCGCCAGCAGTGATTCGGGGGTCCGGGAGACCCAGTACTTC.

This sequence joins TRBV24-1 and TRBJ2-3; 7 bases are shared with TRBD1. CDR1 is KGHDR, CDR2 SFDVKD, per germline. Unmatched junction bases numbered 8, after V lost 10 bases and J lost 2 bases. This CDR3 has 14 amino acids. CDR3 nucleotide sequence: TGTGCCACAGGCCCAGGGGGAAACACAGATACGCAGTATTTT. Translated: CATGPGGNTDTQYF.

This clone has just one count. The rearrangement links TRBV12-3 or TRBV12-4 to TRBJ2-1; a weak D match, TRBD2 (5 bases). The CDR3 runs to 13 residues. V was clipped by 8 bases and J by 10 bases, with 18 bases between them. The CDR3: CASRRTQQTEQFF. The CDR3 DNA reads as TGTGCCAGCCGACGGACTCAGCAGACCGAGCAGTTCTTC.

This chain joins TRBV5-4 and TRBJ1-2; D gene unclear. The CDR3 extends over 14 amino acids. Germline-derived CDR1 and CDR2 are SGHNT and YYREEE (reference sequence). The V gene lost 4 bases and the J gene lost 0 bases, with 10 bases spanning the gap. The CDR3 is CASSDSGANYGYTF. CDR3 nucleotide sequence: TGTGCCAGCAGCGATTCGGGAGCTAACTATGGCTACACCTTC.

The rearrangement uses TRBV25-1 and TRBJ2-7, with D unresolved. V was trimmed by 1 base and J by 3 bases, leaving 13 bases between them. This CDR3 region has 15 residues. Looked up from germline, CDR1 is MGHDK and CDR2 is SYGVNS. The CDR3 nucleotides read TGTGCCAGCAGTGAATTTGAACAGCCACTCTACGAGCAGTACTTC. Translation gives CASSEFEQPLYEQYF.

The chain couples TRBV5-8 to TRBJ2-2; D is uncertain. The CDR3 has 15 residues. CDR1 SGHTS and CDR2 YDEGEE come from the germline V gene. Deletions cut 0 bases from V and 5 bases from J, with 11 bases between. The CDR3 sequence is CASSLVPGLTGELFF. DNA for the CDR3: TGTGCCAGCAGCTTGGTGCCAGGTTTGACCGGGGAGCTGTTTTTT.

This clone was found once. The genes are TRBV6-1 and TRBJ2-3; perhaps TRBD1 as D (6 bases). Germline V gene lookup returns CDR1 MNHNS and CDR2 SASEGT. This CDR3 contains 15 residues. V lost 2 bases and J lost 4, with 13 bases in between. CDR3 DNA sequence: TGTGCCAGCAGTGAACAGGGGTCTAAGGCAGATACGCAGTATTTT. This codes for CASSEQGSKADTQYF.

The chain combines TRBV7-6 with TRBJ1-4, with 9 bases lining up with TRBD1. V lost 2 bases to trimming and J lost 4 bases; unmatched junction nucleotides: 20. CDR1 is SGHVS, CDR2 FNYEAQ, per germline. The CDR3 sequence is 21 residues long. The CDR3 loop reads CASSLLGGDRDRPYYNEKLFF. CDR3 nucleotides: TGTGCCAGCAGCTTATTGGGGGGGGACAGGGACCGCCCTTATTATAATGAAAAACTGTTTTTT.

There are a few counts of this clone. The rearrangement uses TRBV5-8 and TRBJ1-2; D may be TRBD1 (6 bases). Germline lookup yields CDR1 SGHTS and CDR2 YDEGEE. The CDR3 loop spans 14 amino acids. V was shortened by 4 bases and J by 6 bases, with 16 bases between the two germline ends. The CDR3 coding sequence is TGTGCCAGCAGCCTCATCAGGGGCGCTGATGGCTACACCTTC. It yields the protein CASSLIRGADGYTF.

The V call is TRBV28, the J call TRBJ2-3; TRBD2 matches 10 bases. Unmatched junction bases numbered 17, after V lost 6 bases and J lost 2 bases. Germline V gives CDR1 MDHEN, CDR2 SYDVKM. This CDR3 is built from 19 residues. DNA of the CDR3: TGTGCCAGCAGCCCTCTAGCGGGGGTGCGAGTAACCTACACAGATACGCAGTATTTT. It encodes CASSPLAGVRVTYTDTQYF. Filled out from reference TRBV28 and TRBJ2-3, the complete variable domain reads DVKVTQSSRYLVKRTGEKVFLECVQDMDHENMFWYRQDPGLGLRLIYFSYDVKMKEKGDIPEGYSVSREKKERFSLILESASTNQTSMYLCASSPLAGVRVTYTDTQYFGPGTRLTVL.

The CDR3 DNA follows: TGCGCCAGCAGCTTCAGAGGGAAAGAAGAAAATGGCTACACCTTC. The encoded protein is CASSFRGKEENGYTF. The chain couples TRBV5-1 to TRBJ1-2; no clear D gene. V lost 2 bases and J 6 bases, leaving 17 bases between the germline ends. This CDR3 spans 15 amino acids. Germline lookup yields CDR1 SGHRS and CDR2 YFSETQ.

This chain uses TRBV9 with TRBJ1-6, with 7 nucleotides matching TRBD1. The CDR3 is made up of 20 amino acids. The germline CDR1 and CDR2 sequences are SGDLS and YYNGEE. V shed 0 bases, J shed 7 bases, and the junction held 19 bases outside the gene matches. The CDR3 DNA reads TGTGCCAGCAGCGTAGGAGATTTGGGGTACACAGGGGTAGGAAATTCACCCCTCCACTTT. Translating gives CASSVGDLGYTGVGNSPLHF.

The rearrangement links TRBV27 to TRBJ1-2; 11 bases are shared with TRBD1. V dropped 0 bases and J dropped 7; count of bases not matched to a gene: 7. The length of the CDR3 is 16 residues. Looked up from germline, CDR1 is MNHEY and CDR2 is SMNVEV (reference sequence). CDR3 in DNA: TGTGCCAGCAGTTTATCGCCCGGACAGGGGGCCTTTGGCTACACCTTC. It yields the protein CASSLSPGQGAFGYTF.

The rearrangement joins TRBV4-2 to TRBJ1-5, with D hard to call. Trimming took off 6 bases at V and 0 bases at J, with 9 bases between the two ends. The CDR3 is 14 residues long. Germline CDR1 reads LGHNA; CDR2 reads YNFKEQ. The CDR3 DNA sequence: TGTGCCAGCAGTGGCGGGATTAGCAATCAGCCCCAGCATTTT. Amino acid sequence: CASSGGISNQPQHF.

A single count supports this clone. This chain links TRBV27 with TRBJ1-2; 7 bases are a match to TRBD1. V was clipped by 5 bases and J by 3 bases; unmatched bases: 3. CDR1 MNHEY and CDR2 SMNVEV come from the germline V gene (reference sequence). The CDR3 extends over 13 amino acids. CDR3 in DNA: TGTGCCAGCAGTACAGGGGAGCACTATGGCTACACCTTC. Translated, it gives CASSTGEHYGYTF.

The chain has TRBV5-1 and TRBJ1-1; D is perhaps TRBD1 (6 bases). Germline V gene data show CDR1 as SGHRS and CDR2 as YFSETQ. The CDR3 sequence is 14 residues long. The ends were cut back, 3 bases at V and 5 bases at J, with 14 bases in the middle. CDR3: CASSYAGVVTEAFF. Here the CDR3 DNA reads TGCGCCAGCAGCTACGCAGGGGTGGTTACTGAAGCTTTCTTT.

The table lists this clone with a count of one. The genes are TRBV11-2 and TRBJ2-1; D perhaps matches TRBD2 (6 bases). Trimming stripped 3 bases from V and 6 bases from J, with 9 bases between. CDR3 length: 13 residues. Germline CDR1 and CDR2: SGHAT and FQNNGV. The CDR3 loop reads CASSFQRVNEQFF. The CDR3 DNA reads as TGTGCCAGCAGCTTTCAGCGGGTCAATGAGCAGTTCTTC.

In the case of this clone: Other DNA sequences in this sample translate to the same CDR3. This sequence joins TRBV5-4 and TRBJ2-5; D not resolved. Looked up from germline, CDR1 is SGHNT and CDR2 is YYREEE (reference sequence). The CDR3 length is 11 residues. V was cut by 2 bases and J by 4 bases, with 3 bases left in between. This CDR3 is CASSFGETQYF. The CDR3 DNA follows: TGTGCCAGCAGCTTCGGAGAGACCCAGTACTTC. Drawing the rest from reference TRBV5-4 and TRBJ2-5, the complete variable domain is ETGVTQSPTHLIKTRGQQVTLRCSSQSGHNTVSWYQQALGQGPQFIFQYYREEENGRGNFPPRFSGLQFPNYSSELNVNALELDDSALYLCASSFGETQYFGPGTRLLVL.

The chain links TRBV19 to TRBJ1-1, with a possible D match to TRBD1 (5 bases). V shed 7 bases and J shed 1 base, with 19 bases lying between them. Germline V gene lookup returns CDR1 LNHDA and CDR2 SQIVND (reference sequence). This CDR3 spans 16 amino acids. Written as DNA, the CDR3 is TGTGCCAGTATCATGGGGTATGGGGCAGGGAACACTGAAGCTTTCTTT. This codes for CASIMGYGAGNTEAFF. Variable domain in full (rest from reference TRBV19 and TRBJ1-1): DGGITQSPKYLFRKEGQNVTLSCEQNLNHDAMYWYRQDPGQGLRLIYYSQIVNDFQKGDIAEGYSVSREKKESFPLTVTSAQKNPTAFYLCASIMGYGAGNTEAFFGQGTRLTVV.

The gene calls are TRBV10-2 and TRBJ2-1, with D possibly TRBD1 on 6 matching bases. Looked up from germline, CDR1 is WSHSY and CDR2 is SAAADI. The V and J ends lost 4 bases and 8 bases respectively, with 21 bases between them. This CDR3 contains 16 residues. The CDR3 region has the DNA TGCGCCAGCAGTGTAGGGCCCGGCAGGGGTGAGGATGAGCAGTTCTTC. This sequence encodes CASSVGPGRGEDEQFF.

CDR3 in DNA: TGTGCCATCAGCTACAGGGACCCGAACACCGGGGAGCTGTTTTTT. This encodes CAISYRDPNTGELFF. The chain links TRBV10-3 to TRBJ2-2; D is perhaps TRBD1 (6 bases). V shed 6 bases and J shed 0 bases, with 11 bases lying between them. The CDR3 runs 15 residues. Germline loops: CDR1 ENHRY, CDR2 SYGVKD.

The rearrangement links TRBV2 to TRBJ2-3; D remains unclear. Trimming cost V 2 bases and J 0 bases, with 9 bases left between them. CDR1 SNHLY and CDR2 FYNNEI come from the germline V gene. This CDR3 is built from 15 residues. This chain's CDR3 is CASSESQRSTDTQYF. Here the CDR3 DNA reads TGTGCCAGCAGTGAAAGTCAACGGAGCACAGATACGCAGTATTTT. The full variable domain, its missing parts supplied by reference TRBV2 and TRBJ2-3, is EPEVTQTPSHQVTQMGQEVILRCVPISNHLYFYWYRQILGQKVEFLVSFYNNEISEKSEIFDDQFSVERPDGSNFTLKIRSTKLEDSAMYFCASSESQRSTDTQYFGPGTRLTVL.

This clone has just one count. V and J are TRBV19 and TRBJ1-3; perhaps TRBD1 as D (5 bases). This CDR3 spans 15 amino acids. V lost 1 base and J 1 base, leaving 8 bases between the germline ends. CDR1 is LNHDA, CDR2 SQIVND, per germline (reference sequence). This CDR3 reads CASSIVAGSGNTIYF. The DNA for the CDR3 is TGTGCCAGTAGTATAGTGGCAGGGTCTGGAAACACCATATATTTT.

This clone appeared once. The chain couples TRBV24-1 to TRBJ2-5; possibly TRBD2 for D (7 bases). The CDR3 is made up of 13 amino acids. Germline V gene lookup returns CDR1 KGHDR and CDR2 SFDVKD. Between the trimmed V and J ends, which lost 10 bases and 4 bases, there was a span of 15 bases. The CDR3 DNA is TGTGCCACTCGGGCGGGGGCTGGAGAGACCCAGTACTTC. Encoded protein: CATRAGAGETQYF.

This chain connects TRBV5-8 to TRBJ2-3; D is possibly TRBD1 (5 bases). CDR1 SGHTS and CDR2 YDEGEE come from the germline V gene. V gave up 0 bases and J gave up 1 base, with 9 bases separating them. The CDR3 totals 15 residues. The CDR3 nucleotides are TGTGCCAGCAGCTTGGCCACAGGCGGCACAGATACGCAGTATTTT. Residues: CASSLATGGTDTQYF.

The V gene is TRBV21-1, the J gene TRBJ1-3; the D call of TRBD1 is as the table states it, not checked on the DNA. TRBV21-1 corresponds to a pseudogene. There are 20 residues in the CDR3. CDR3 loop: CASSKALDWTGLIVGNTIYF. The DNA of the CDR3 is TGTGCCAGCAGCAAAGCGCTGGATTGGACAGGGCTGATCGTTGGAAACACCATATATTTT.

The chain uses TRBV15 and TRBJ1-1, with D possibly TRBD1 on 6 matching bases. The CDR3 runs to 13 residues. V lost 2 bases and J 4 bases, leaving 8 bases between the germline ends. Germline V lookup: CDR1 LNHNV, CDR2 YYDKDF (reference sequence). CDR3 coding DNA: TGTGCCACCAGCAGAACAGGGACCACTGAAGCTTTCTTT. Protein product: CATSRTGTTEAFF.